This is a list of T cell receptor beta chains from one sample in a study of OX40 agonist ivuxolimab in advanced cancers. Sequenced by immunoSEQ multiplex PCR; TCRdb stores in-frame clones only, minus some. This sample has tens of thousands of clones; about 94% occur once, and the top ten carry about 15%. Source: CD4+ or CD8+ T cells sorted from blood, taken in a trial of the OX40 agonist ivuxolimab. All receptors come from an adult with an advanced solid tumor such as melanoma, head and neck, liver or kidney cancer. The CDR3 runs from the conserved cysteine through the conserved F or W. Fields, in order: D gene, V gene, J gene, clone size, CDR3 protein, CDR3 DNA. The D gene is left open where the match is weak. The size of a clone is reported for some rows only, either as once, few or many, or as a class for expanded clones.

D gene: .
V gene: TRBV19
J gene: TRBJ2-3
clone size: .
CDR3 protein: CASSLGDTQYF
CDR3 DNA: TGTGCCAGTAGCCTCGGTGATACGCAGTATTTT

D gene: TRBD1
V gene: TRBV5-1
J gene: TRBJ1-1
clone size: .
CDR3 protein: CASSLGTGGARTEAFF
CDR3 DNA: TGCGCCAGCAGCTTGGGGACAGGGGGCGCGAGGACTGAAGCTTTCTTT

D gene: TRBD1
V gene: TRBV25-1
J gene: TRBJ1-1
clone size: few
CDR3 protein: CASSEPDRGNTEAFF
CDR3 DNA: TGTGCCAGCAGTGAACCCGACAGGGGGAACACTGAAGCTTTCTTT

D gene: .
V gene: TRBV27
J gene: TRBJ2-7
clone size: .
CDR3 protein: CASRPLEGSYEQYF
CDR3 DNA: TGTGCCAGCAGGCCGTTGGAGGGGTCCTACGAGCAGTACTTC

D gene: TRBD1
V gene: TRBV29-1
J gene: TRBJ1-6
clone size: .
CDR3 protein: CSVEGGDRNYNSPLHF
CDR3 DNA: TGCAGCGTTGAAGGTGGGGACAGAAACTATAATTCACCCCTCCACTTT

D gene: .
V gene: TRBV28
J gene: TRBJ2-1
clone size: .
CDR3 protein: CASGEGFSYNEQFF
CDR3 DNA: TGTGCCAGCGGGGAAGGTTTTTCCTACAATGAGCAGTTCTTC

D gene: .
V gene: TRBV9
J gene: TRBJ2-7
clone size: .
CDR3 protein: CASSWAESYEQYF
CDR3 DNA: TGTGCCAGCAGTTGGGCAGAGTCCTACGAGCAGTACTTC

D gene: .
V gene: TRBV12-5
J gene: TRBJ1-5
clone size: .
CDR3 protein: CASGPSGNQPQHF
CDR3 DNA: TGTGCTAGTGGTCCGTCGGGCAATCAGCCCCAGCATTTT

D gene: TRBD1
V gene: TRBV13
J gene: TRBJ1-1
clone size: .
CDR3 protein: CASSSWTGNTEAFF
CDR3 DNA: TGTGCCAGCAGCAGCTGGACAGGGAACACTGAAGCTTTCTTT

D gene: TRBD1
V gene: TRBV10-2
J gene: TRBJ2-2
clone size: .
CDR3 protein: CASRGQENTGELFF
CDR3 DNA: TGCGCCAGCAGGGGACAGGAGAACACCGGGGAGCTGTTTTTT

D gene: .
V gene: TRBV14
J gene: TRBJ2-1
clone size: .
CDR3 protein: CASSQDIVRREEFF
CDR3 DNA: TGTGCCAGCAGCCAAGATATTGTGCGAAGGGAAGAGTTCTTC

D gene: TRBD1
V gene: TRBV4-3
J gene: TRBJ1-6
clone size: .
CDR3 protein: CASSQDIGAMDRDNSPLHF
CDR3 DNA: TGCGCCAGCAGCCAAGATATAGGGGCCATGGACAGGGATAATTCACCCCTCCACTTT

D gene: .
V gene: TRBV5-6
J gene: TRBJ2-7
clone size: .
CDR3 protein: CASSKDSLVRYEQYF
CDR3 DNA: TGTGCCAGCAGCAAGGACAGTCTTGTACGGTACGAGCAGTACTTC

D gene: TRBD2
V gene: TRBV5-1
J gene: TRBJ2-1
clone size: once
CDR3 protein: CASSPTSGRRSYNEQFF
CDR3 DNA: TGCGCCAGCAGCCCGACTAGCGGGAGACGGTCCTACAATGAGCAGTTCTTC

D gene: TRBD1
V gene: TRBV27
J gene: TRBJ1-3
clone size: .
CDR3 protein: CASSPQGAWNTIYF
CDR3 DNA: TGTGCCAGCAGCCCTCAGGGGGCCTGGAACACCATATATTTT

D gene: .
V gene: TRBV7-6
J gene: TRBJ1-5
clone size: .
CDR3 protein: CASSLSSSNQPQHF
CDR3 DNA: TGTGCCAGCAGCTTGTCCAGTAGCAATCAGCCCCAGCATTTT

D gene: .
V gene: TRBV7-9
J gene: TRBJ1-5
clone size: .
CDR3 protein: CASSQGRFNQPQHF
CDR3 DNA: TGTGCCAGCAGCCAAGGGCGATTCAATCAGCCCCAGCATTTT

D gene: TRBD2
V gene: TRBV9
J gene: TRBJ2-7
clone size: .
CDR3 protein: CASSVEFGGAYEQYF
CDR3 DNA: TGTGCCAGCAGCGTAGAGTTCGGGGGGGCCTACGAGCAGTACTTC

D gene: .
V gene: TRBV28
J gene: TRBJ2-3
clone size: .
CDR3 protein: CASSFTEAGTDTQYF
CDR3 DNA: TGTGCCAGCAGTTTTACCGAGGCCGGCACAGATACGCAGTATTTT

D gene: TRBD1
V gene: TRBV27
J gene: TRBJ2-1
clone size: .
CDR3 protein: CASSSRDRGGEQFF
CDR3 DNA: TGTGCCAGCAGTTCCCGGGACAGGGGCGGTGAGCAGTTCTTC

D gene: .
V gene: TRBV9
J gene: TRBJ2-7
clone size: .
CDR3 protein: CASSVDGSLTYEQYF
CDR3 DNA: TGTGCCAGCAGCGTAGACGGTAGTTTGACCTACGAGCAGTACTTC

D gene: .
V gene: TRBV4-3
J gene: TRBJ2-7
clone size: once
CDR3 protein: CASSQGGGPYEQYF
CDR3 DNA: TGCGCCAGCAGCCAGGGCGGGGGCCCCTACGAGCAGTACTTC

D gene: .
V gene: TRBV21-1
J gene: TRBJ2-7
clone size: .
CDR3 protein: CASTSSLLPGHKTREQYF
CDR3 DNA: TGTGCCAGCACCTCTTCCCTCCTACCGGGACACAAGACTCGGGAGCAGTACTTC

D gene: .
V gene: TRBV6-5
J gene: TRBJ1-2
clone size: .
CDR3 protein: CASSYLDTRGYTF
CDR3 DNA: TGTGCCAGCAGTTACCTGGACACTAGGGGCTACACCTTC

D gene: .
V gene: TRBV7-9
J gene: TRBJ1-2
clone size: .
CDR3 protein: CASSSSWGPNYGYTF
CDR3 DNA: TGTGCCAGCAGCTCCAGCTGGGGCCCTAACTATGGCTACACCTTC

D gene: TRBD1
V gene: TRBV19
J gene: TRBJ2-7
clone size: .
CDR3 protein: CASSVGQGAYEQYF
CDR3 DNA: TGTGCCAGTAGTGTTGGACAGGGGGCCTACGAGCAGTACTTC

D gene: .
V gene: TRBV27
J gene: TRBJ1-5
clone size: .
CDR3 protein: CASQTGNSNQPQHF
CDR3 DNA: TGTGCCAGCCAGACGGGGAATAGCAATCAGCCCCAGCATTTT

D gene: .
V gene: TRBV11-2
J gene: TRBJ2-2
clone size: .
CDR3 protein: CASRGDTGSGELFF
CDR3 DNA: TGTGCCAGCAGGGGGGACACGGGGTCCGGGGAGCTGTTTTTT

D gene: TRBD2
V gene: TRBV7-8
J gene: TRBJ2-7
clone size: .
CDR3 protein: CASSLLGTSGNRWYEQYF
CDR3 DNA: TGTGCCAGCAGCTTATTAGGCACTAGCGGGAATCGTTGGTACGAGCAGTACTTC

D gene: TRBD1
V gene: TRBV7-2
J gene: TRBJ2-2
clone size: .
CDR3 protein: CASSVGQAVALGNTGELFF
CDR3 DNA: TGTGCCAGCAGCGTCGGACAGGCCGTAGCCCTCGGGAACACCGGGGAGCTGTTTTTT

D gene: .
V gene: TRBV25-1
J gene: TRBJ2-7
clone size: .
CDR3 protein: CASRGGRMHYEQYF
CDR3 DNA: TGTGCCAGCAGGGGGGGCAGGATGCACTACGAGCAGTACTTC

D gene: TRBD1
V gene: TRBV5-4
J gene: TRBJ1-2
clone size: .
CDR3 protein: CASSPGGQAYGYTF
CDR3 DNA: TGTGCCAGCAGCCCTGGTGGACAGGCCTATGGCTACACCTTC

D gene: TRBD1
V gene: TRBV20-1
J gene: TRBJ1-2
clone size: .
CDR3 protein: CSADRGDGYTF
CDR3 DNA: TGCAGTGCCGACAGGGGTGATGGCTACACCTTC

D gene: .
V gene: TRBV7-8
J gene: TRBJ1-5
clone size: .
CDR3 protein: CASSFGQEDQPQHF
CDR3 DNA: TGTGCCAGCAGCTTTGGTCAGGAGGATCAGCCCCAGCATTTT

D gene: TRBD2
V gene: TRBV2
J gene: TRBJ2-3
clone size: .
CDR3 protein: CASSDPRRGSFTDTQYF
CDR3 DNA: TGTGCCAGCAGTGACCCTCGGCGCGGGAGTTTCACAGATACGCAGTATTTT

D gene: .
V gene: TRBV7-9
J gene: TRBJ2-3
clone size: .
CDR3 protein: CASSRGVTDTQYF
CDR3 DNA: TGTGCCAGCAGCCGGGGCGTCACAGATACGCAGTATTTT